This T cell receptor beta chain was profiled in a study of neoadjuvant anti-PD-1 for oral cavity cancer. Broader study findings: With a few patients per group, TCR findings need larger cohorts. Treg/Th17 ratio rose with pretreatment blood and fell with post-treatment tumor TCRbeta clonality. Non-responders to neoadjuvant nivolumab had significantly more clonal PBMC T cells than responders.

Blood libraries mostly used roughly 500 ng genomic DNA, six replicates each. This table comes from immunoSEQ multiplex PCR, and its TCRdb copy is limited to in-frame clones, with some not included. The data contain approximately 15,000 clones, roughly 70% of them seen just once; the ten biggest clones take up roughly 2.3%. The germline CDR1 and CDR2 sequences are GTSNPN and SVGIG (reference sequence). CDR3 length equals 14 residues. After removal of 4 bases from V and 6 bases from J, the junction contained 12 bases not matched to a gene. This clone was detected only a few times. As yet, its antigen is unknown.

This chain joins TRBV30 and TRBJ2-7, with 7 bases aligning to TRBD2. The receptor was isolated from a person between 40 and 80 years old with oral cavity squamous cell carcinoma. Sample: PBMCs, taken before nivolumab (anti-PD-1) treatment. CDR3 nucleotide sequence: TGTGCCTGGAAAGGGCGGGAGCCATTTGTCGAGCAGTACTTC. It translates to CAWKGREPFVEQYF.